Below, 31 T cell receptor beta chains from the same sample are listed, as sequenced in a study of cytomegalovirus exposure and HLA in healthy donors. Vbeta (60) and Jbeta (13) primers were used in the PCR. Produced via immunoSEQ multiplex PCR; TCRdb's table is partial and in-frame only. The sample consists of about 200,000 clones, roughly 77% of them appearing once. Input material: PBMCs. These receptors were collected from a male donor in good health and CMV-seropositive.

This clone occurred a few times. This chain connects TRBV6-6 to TRBJ1-4; tentative D call: TRBD1 (5 bases). V was pared by 6 bases and J by 7 bases, with 12 bases between. There are 13 residues in the CDR3. CDR1 is MNHNY, CDR2 SVGAGI, per germline (reference sequence). CDR3: CASRDIVGEKLFF. DNA for the CDR3: TGTGCCAGCAGGGACATTGTCGGTGAAAAACTGTTTTTT.

The V and J genes are TRBV5-1 and TRBJ1-6; 8 bases match TRBD1. The CDR3 sequence is 15 residues long. Germline V gene lookup returns CDR1 SGHRS and CDR2 YFSETQ. The V segment lost 4 bases and the J segment 10 bases; nucleotides outside the gene matches: 10. As DNA, the CDR3 is TGCGCCAGCAGCCCGAGGACAGGGACGGGGTCACCCCTCCACTTT. Residues: CASSPRTGTGSPLHF.

This sequence joins TRBV30 and TRBJ1-5; 7 nucleotides match TRBD1. The CDR3 contains 12 residues. The ends lost 5 bases at V and 7 bases at J; junction bases unmatched: 5. CDR1 and CDR2 from the germline V gene are GTSNPN and SVGIG (reference sequence). Here the CDR3 DNA reads TGTGCCTGGGAGGGGGCCGGGCAGCCCCAGCATTTT. Translation: CAWEGAGQPQHF.

The genes are TRBV7-9 and TRBJ2-7; D might be TRBD2 (6 bases). Germline V gives CDR1 SEHNR, CDR2 FQNEAQ (reference sequence). The CDR3 is 16 amino acids. V was pared by 5 bases and J by 0 bases, with 17 bases between. CDR3 in amino acids: CASSQLRDSVSYEQYF. The DNA for the CDR3 is TGTGCCAGCAGCCAACTCCGGGACTCCGTCTCCTACGAGCAGTACTTC. The entire variable domain, with the rest obtained from reference TRBV7-9 and TRBJ2-7, is as follows: DTGVSQNPRHKITKRGQNVTFRCDPISEHNRLYWYRQTLGQGPEFLTYFQNEAQLEKSRLLSDRFSAERPKGSFSTLEIQRTEQGDSAMYLCASSQLRDSVSYEQYFGPGTRLTVT.

This clone was observed a few times. This chain links TRBV13 with TRBJ2-2; 10 nucleotides align to TRBD2. The germline V gene has CDR1 PRHDT and CDR2 FYEKMQ (reference sequence). There are 16 residues in the CDR3. V trimming: 1 base; J trimming: 7 bases; junction bases outside the gene matches: 6. The CDR3 here is CASSLVPSGRVGELFF. In DNA form, the CDR3 reads TGTGCCAGCAGCTTAGTACCTAGCGGGAGAGTCGGGGAGCTGTTTTTT. Variable domain in full (rest from reference TRBV13 and TRBJ2-2): AAGVIQSPRHLIKEKRETATLKCYPIPRHDTVYWYQQGPGQDPQFLISFYEKMQSDKGSIPDRFSAQQFSDYHSELNMSSLELGDSALYFCASSLVPSGRVGELFFGEGSRLTVL.

Here the CDR3 DNA reads TGCGCCAGCAGCTTGGGTACAGGGCTGAGCACAGATACGCAGTATTTT. Translated, it gives CASSLGTGLSTDTQYF. The chain recombines TRBV5-1 with TRBJ2-3; tentative D call: TRBD1 (6 bases). Trimming stripped 0 bases from V and 0 bases from J, with 11 bases between. This CDR3 is 16 amino acids long. CDR1 is SGHRS and CDR2 is YFSETQ in the germline V gene.

This clone was counted a few times. This chain joins TRBV18 and TRBJ2-5; D perhaps matches TRBD2 (5 bases). Germline V gene data show CDR1 as KGHSH and CDR2 as LQKENI. Trimming pared 3 bases from V and 4 bases from J, leaving 12 bases between. The CDR3 consists of 14 residues. This CDR3 reads CASSPVDSAETQYF. CDR3 DNA: TGTGCCAGCTCACCTGTGGACTCGGCAGAGACCCAGTACTTC. The full variable domain, completed using reference TRBV18 and TRBJ2-5, is NAGVMQNPRHLVRRRGQEARLRCSPMKGHSHVYWYRQLPEEGLKFMVYLQKENIIDESGMPKERFSAEFPKEGPSILRIQQVVRGDSAAYFCASSPVDSAETQYFGPGTRLLVL.

The chain carries TRBV9 and TRBJ2-1; possibly TRBD2 for D (7 bases). In germline, CDR1 is SGDLS, CDR2 YYNGEE. The CDR3 is 15 amino acids. V lost 2 bases and J 4 bases, leaving 13 bases between the germline ends. The CDR3 sequence is CASSVTRGGYNEQFF. The CDR3 DNA is TGTGCCAGCAGCGTCACAAGGGGGGGATACAATGAGCAGTTCTTC.

This chain links TRBV25-1 with TRBJ1-1, with a possible D match to TRBD1 (6 bases). The length of the CDR3 is 13 residues. CDR1 and CDR2 from the germline V gene are MGHDK and SYGVNS. V shed 3 bases and J shed 9 bases, with 14 bases lying between them. The CDR3 DNA follows: TGTGCCAGCAGTGAGGGAGGGCAGGGGAAAGCTTTCTTT. Translation gives CASSEGGQGKAFF.

CDR3: CASSLTDKPYEQYF. CDR3 nucleotides: TGTGCCAGCTCACTTACCGACAAGCCCTACGAGCAGTACTTC. The chain employs TRBV18 and TRBJ2-7; D gene ambiguous. The V end lost 4 bases, the J end lost 2 bases, and 12 bases lay between the germline ends. Germline V CDR1 and CDR2: KGHSH, LQKENI. This CDR3 has 14 amino acids.

This chain's CDR3 is CASSVGSLSYEQYF. The CDR3 DNA is TGTGCCAGCAGTGTGGGCAGTCTCTCCTACGAGCAGTACTTC. This chain connects TRBV6-1 to TRBJ2-7, with unresolved D. V shed 4 bases and J shed 0 bases, with 10 bases lying between them. The CDR3 is 14 residues long. Germline assignment: CDR1 MNHNS and CDR2 SASEGT.

V is TRBV5-5 and J is TRBJ2-5, with 10 bases lining up with TRBD2. Germline loops: CDR1 SGHKS, CDR2 YYEKEE (reference sequence). Germline trimming cut 5 bases from V and 4 bases from J; bases unmatched to any gene: 2. The CDR3 is made up of 13 amino acids. CDR3 sequence: CASRAGGAETQYF. CDR3 DNA sequence: TGTGCCAGCAGAGCGGGGGGGGCAGAGACCCAGTACTTC.

The V gene is TRBV7-8, the J gene TRBJ2-1; 7 bases match TRBD2. The germline CDR1 and CDR2 sequences are SGHVS and FQNEAQ. V gave up 7 bases and J gave up 7 bases; unmatched junction bases: 13. CDR3 size: 15 residues. The chain's CDR3 is CASNGWREKINEQFF. CDR3 in DNA: TGTGCCAGCAACGGGTGGCGGGAGAAAATAAATGAGCAGTTCTTC.

The chain links TRBV19 to TRBJ2-2, with D possibly matching TRBD1 (6 bases). Germline lookup yields CDR1 LNHDA and CDR2 SQIVND (reference sequence). V lost 4 bases and J 2 bases, leaving 14 bases between the germline ends. This CDR3 comprises 16 residues. CDR3: CASSSSRTVNTGELFF. The CDR3 nucleotides read TGTGCCAGTAGTAGTTCACGGACAGTAAACACCGGGGAGCTGTTTTTT.

In this sample, this clone turned up once. The J gene is TRBJ2-1, the V gene TRBV6-1; D unclear. Germline CDR1 and CDR2: MNHNS and SASEGT. Between the trimmed V and J ends, which lost 7 bases and 0 bases, there was a span of 13 bases. The CDR3 length is 15 residues. CDR3 region: CASTKSLSSYNEQFF. The CDR3 coding sequence is TGTGCCAGCACCAAGAGCTTGAGCTCCTACAATGAGCAGTTCTTC.

A few counts support this clone. The CDR3 loop reads CASSRAALAGAYEQYF. Here the CDR3 DNA reads TGTGCCAGCAGTCGAGCGGCGTTAGCGGGGGCCTACGAGCAGTACTTC. The chain recombines TRBV27 with TRBJ2-7, with TRBD2 matching 9 bases. Germline CDR1 MNHEY, CDR2 SMNVEV (reference sequence). V shed 5 bases, J shed 2 bases, and the junction held 10 bases outside the gene matches. The CDR3 is 16 amino acids.

This chain connects TRBV19 to TRBJ1-5; 8 bases fit TRBD1. The junction had 6 bases not matched to a gene; V was cut back by 2 bases and J by 3 bases. The CDR3 is 16 amino acids. The germline V gene encodes CDR1 LNHDA and CDR2 SQIVND (reference sequence). CDR3 amino acids: CASSIIQGVDNQPQHF. The CDR3 DNA follows: TGTGCCAGTAGTATAATACAGGGGGTCGACAATCAGCCCCAGCATTTT.

The gene calls are TRBV19 and TRBJ1-6; the D is unclear. Trimming removed 8 bases at V and 7 bases at J, with 15 bases between. This CDR3 has 14 amino acids. The germline gives CDR1 LNHDA, CDR2 SQIVND (reference sequence). The CDR3 reads CASAREARNSPLHF. DNA for the CDR3: TGTGCCAGTGCCCGGGAAGCGAGGAATTCACCCCTCCACTTT. Full variable domain (missing parts from reference TRBV19 and TRBJ1-6): DGGITQSPKYLFRKEGQNVTLSCEQNLNHDAMYWYRQDPGQGLRLIYYSQIVNDFQKGDIAEGYSVSREKKESFPLTVTSAQKNPTAFYLCASAREARNSPLHFGNGTRLTVT.

This clone was seen only a few times. The V gene is TRBV7-2, the J gene TRBJ2-2, with 7 bases that match TRBD1. The V segment lost 6 bases and the J segment 4 bases; nucleotides outside the gene matches: 8. There are 15 residues in the CDR3. CDR1 and CDR2 (germline): SGHTA, FQGNSA. CDR3 residues: CASRGTGDATGELFF. CDR3 nucleotides: TGTGCCAGCAGGGGTACAGGGGACGCCACCGGGGAGCTGTTTTTT.

This clone was found a few times. The chain couples TRBV27 to TRBJ2-3; D is ambiguous. This CDR3 has 13 residues. CDR1 is MNHEY and CDR2 is SMNVEV in the germline V gene (reference sequence). V dropped 2 bases and J dropped 10 bases, with 13 bases sitting between them. CDR3 nucleotide sequence: TGTGCCAGCAGTTTACTAGGATCGTCGGCGCAGTATTTT. It is translated as CASSLLGSSAQYF.

This clone was counted once. The J gene is TRBJ2-3, the V gene TRBV28; 8 nucleotides align to TRBD1. Per germline, CDR1 MDHEN and CDR2 SYDVKM. V lost 6 bases and J lost 3; bases outside the gene matches: 2. The CDR3 totals 13 residues. CDR3 coding DNA: TGTGCCAGCAGGCGACAGGGGACAGATACGCAGTATTTT. Translated: CASRRQGTDTQYF.

CDR3 sequence (DNA): TGTGCCAGCAGCTCCCGGGACTTAGAAAAACTGTTTTTT. Protein product: CASSSRDLEKLFF. This chain uses TRBV7-6 with TRBJ1-4; TRBD1 is a possible D gene (5 bases). V was pared by 4 bases and J by 8 bases, with 11 bases between. This CDR3 is built from 13 residues. Germline lookup yields CDR1 SGHVS and CDR2 FNYEAQ.

The CDR3, as DNA: TGTGCCAGCAGTTTGGTAAGCGGGCAGCCCCAGCATTTT. Protein product: CASSLVSGQPQHF. J is TRBJ1-5 and V is TRBV7-9; no clear D. This CDR3 region has 13 residues. CDR1 is SEHNR and CDR2 is FQNEAQ in the germline V gene (reference sequence). The V and J ends lost 6 bases and 7 bases respectively, with 13 bases between them.

This clone has just a few counts. The CDR3 nucleotides are TGTGCCAGCAGTCCCATCCGGACTAGCGGGAGCAGGTACGAGCAGTACTTC. Protein product: CASSPIRTSGSRYEQYF. The chain joins TRBV25-1 to TRBJ2-7, with 13 nucleotides matching TRBD2. The CDR3 is 17 amino acids. CDR1 is MGHDK and CDR2 is SYGVNS in the germline V gene. V shed 5 bases, J shed 4 bases, and the junction held 11 bases outside the gene matches.

The chain employs TRBV7-9 and TRBJ2-2; D remains unclear. The CDR3 consists of 13 residues. Germline V gives CDR1 SEHNR, CDR2 FQNEAQ (reference sequence). The germline V and J ends were trimmed by 1 base and 7 bases, with 7 bases remaining between them. CDR3 residues: CASSLVRSGELFF. The CDR3 DNA reads TGTGCCAGCAGCTTAGTACGCAGCGGGGAGCTGTTTTTT. The full variable domain, its missing parts supplied by reference TRBV7-9 and TRBJ2-2, is DTGVSQNPRHKITKRGQNVTFRCDPISEHNRLYWYRQTLGQGPEFLTYFQNEAQLEKSRLLSDRFSAERPKGSFSTLEIQRTEQGDSAMYLCASSLVRSGELFFGEGSRLTVL.

The chain couples TRBV2 to TRBJ2-7, with D tentatively TRBD1 (6 bases). The CDR3 has 12 amino acids. In germline, CDR1 is SNHLY, CDR2 FYNNEI. Deletions cut 8 bases from V and 6 bases from J, with 14 bases between. In DNA, the CDR3 is TGTGCCAGCCGACAGGTCCCCCTCGAGCAGTACTTC. It specifies CASRQVPLEQYF.

The table lists this clone with a few counts. The rearrangement joins TRBV5-4 to TRBJ2-2; the D gene is possibly TRBD1 (6 bases). The CDR3 length is 15 residues. The germline gives CDR1 SGHNT, CDR2 YYREEE (reference sequence). Trimming pared 0 bases from V and 6 bases from J, leaving 12 bases between. Here the CDR3 reads CASSLDGGRAGELFF. The CDR3, as DNA: TGTGCCAGCAGCTTGGATGGGGGCAGGGCCGGGGAGCTGTTTTTT.

The chain has TRBV11-2 and TRBJ2-2; the D gene is possibly TRBD2 (6 bases). V was shortened by 4 bases and J by 5 bases, with 14 bases between the two germline ends. Germline CDR1 SGHAT, CDR2 FQNNGV. This CDR3 is 15 amino acids long. Written as DNA, the CDR3 is TGTGCCAGCAGCTCCCCGGGGGTCGGGACCGGGGAGCTGTTTTTT. This encodes CASSSPGVGTGELFF.

The DNA for the CDR3 is TGTGCCAGCAGCTTATTCGGGGGGACGGGGAACACCGGGGAGCTGTTTTTT. It translates to CASSLFGGTGNTGELFF. The gene calls are TRBV11-2 and TRBJ2-2; 7 bases fit TRBD2. CDR3 size: 17 residues. Germline CDR1 SGHAT, CDR2 FQNNGV. Trimming took 2 bases from V and 1 from J; bases not matched to a gene: 7.

Only a few counts were recorded for this clone. The chain has TRBV5-4 and TRBJ1-1, with D uncertain. The germline CDR1 and CDR2 sequences are SGHNT and YYREEE (reference sequence). The CDR3 extends over 14 amino acids. The V end lost 0 bases, the J end lost 0 bases, and 6 bases lay between the germline ends. The DNA for the CDR3 is TGTGCCAGCAGCTTGGAGGAGGTGAACACTGAAGCTTTCTTT. It yields the protein CASSLEEVNTEAFF.

This clone appeared a few times. The J gene is TRBJ1-3, the V gene TRBV5-4; 9 nucleotides line up with TRBD1. This CDR3 has 16 amino acids. Germline V CDR1 and CDR2: SGHNT, YYREEE (reference sequence). The V segment lost 4 bases and the J segment 0 bases; nucleotides outside the gene matches: 5. The CDR3 DNA sequence: TGTGCCAGCAGCCTACAGGGGGCCCTCTCTGGAAACACCATATATTTT. It codes for CASSLQGALSGNTIYF.